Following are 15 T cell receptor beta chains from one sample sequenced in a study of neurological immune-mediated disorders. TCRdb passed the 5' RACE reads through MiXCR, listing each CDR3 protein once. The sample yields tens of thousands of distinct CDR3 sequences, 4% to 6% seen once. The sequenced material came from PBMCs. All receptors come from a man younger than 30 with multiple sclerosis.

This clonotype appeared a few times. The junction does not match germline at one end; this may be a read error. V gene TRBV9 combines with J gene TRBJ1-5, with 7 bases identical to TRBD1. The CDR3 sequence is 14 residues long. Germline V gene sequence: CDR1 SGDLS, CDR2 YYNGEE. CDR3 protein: CASSAGQVYQPQNF. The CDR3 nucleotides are TGTGCCAGCAGTGCAGGACAGGTCTATCAGCCCCAGAATTTT.

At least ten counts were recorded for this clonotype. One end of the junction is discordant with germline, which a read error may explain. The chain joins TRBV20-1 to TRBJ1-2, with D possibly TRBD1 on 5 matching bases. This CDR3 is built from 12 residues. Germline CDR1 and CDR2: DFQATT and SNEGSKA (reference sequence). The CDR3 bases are TGCAGTGCGCTGGGGGGGACGGCGAATCGCGTTTTC. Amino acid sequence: CSALGGTANRVF.

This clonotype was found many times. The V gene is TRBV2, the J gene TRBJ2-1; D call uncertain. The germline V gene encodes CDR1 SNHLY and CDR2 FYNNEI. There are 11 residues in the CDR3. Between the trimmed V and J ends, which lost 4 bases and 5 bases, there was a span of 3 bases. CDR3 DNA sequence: TGTGCCAGCAGTGTAGACAATGAGCAGTTCTTC. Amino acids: CASSVDNEQFF.

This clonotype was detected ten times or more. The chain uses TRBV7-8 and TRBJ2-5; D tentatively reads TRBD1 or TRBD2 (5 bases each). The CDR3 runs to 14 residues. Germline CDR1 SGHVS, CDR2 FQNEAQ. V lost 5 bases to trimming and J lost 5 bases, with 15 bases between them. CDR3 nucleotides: TGTGCCAGCAGCCGGGACCCCGGTCGGGAGACCCAGTACTTC. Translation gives CASSRDPGRETQYF.

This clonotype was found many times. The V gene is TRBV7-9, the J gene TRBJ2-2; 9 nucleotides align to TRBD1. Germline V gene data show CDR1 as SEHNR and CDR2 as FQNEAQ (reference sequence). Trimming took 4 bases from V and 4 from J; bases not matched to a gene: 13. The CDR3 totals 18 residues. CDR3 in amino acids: CASSSHRAGQGATGELFF. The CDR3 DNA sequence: TGTGCCAGCAGCTCCCATCGCGCGGGACAGGGTGCCACCGGGGAGCTGTTTTTT.

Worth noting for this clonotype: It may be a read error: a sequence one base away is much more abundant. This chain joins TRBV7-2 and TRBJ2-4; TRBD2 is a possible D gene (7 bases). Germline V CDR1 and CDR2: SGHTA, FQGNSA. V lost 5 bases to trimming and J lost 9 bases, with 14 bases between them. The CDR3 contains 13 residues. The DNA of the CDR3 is TGTGCCAGCAGCCGGGAAAGGGGGGGCATTCAGTACTTC. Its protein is CASSRERGGIQYF.

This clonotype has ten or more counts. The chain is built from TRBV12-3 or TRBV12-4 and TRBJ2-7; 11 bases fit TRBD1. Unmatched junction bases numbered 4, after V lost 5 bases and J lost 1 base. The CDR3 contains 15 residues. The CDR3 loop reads CASSMGQGGSYEQYF. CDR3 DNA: TGTGCCAGCAGTATGGGACAGGGGGGTTCCTACGAGCAGTACTTC.

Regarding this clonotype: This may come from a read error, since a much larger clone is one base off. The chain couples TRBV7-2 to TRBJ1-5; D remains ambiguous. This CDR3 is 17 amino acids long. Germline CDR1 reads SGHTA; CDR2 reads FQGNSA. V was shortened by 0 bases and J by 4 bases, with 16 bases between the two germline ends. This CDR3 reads CASSLALGATSNQPQHF. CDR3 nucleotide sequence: TGTGCCAGCAGCTTAGCTCTCGGAGCAACGTCGAATCAGCCCCAGCATTTT.

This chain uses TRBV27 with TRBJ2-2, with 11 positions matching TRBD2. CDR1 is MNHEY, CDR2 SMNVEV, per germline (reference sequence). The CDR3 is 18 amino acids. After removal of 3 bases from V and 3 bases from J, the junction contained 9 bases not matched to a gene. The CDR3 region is CASSFSPTSGRYTGELFF. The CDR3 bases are TGTGCCAGCAGTTTTTCTCCTACTAGCGGGAGATACACCGGGGAGCTGTTTTTT.

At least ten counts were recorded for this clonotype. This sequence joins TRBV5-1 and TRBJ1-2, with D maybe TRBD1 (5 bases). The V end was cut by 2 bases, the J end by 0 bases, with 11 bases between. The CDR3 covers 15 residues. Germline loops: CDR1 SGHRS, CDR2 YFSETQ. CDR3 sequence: CASSLNRSPNYGYTF. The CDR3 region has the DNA TGCGCCAGCAGCTTAAACAGGAGTCCTAACTATGGCTACACCTTC.

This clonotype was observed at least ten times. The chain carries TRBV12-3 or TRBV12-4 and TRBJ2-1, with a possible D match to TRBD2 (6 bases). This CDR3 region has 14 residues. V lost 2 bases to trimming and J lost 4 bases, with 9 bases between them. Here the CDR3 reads CASSLSGGYNEQFF. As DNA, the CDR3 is TGTGCCAGCAGTTTATCCGGGGGTTACAATGAGCAGTTCTTC.

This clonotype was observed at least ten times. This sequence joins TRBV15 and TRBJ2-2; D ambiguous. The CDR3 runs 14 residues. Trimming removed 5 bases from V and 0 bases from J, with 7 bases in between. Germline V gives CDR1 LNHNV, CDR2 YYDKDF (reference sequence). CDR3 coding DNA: TGTGCCACCAGCGAACTGACGAACACCGGGGAGCTGTTTTTT. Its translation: CATSELTNTGELFF.

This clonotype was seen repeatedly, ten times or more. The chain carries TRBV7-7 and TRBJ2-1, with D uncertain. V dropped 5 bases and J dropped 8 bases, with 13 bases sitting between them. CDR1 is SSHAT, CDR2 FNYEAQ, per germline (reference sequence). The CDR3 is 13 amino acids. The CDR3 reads CASSANAGDEQFF. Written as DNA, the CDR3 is TGTGCCAGCAGCGCCAACGCCGGCGATGAGCAGTTCTTC.

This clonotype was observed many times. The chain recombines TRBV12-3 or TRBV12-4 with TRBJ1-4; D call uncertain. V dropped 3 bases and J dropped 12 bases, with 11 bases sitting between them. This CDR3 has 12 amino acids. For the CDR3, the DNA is TGTGCCAGCAGTTTCAAGGGTCGGGAACTGTTTTTT. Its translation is CASSFKGRELFF.

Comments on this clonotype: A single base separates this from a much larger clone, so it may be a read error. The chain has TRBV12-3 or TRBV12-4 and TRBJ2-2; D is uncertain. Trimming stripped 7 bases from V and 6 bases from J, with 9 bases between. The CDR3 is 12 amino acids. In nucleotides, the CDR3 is TGTGCCAGCACCAAGGGTCCCGGGGAGCTGTTTTTT. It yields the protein CASTKGPGELFF.